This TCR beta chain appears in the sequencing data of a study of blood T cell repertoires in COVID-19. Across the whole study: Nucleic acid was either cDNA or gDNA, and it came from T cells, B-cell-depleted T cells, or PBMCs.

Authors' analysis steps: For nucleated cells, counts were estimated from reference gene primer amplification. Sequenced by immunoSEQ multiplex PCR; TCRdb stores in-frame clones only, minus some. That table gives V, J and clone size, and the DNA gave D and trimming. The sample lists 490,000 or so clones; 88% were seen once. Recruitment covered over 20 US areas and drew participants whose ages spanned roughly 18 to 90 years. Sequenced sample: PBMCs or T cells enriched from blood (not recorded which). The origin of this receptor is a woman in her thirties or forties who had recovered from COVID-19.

The CDR3 reads CASSLTVFYGAGTGELFF. The DNA of the CDR3 is TGTGCCAGCAGTTTAACTGTCTTTTACGGTGCGGGCACCGGGGAGCTGTTTTTT. V gene TRBV27 combines with J gene TRBJ2-2, with a tentative D call TRBD2 (5 bases). The length of the CDR3 is 18 residues. In germline, CDR1 is MNHEY, CDR2 SMNVEV (reference sequence). V shed 2 bases and J shed 4 bases, with 20 bases lying between them.